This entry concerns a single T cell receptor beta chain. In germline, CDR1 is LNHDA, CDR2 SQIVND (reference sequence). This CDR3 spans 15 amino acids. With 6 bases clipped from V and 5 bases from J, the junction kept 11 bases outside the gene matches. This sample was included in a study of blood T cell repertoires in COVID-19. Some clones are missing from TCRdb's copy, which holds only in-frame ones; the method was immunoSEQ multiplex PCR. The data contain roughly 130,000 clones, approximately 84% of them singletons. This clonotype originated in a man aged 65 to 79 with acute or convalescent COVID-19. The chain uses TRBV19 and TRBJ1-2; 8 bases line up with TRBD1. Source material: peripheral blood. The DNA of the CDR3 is TGTGCCAGTAGGCCACAGGGGGATCAAGATTATGGCTACACCTTC. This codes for CASRPQGDQDYGYTF.